The 24 T cell receptor beta chains listed next were all sequenced from one sample in a study of blood T cells in healthy people across ages. A J-beta primer mix and a sample-barcoded 5' primer were used in a second PCR of about 7 to 12 cycles. TCRdb called the 5' RACE reads again in MiXCR, with one record for every CDR3 protein. The sample has fewer than 750,000 distinct CDR3 sequences, more than 45% seen once. The source material was blood. The receptor source for this set is a woman over 75 in good health.

The chain couples TRBV20-1 to TRBJ1-4; the D is unclear. Germline V gene data show CDR1 as DFQATT and CDR2 as SNEGSKA (reference sequence). Trimming cost V 6 bases and J 0 bases, with 11 bases left between them. This CDR3 is built from 14 residues. CDR3 sequence (DNA): TGCAGTGCCACCTCAAGGGCAACTAATGAAAAACTGTTTTTT. Amino acid sequence: CSATSRATNEKLFF.

Comment on this clonotype: Possible read error: a much larger clone is one base away. This chain links TRBV29-1 with TRBJ2-6; either TRBD1 or TRBD2 may supply D (5 bases each). Germline V gives CDR1 SQVTM, CDR2 ANQGSEA. The CDR3 has 15 residues. DNA for the CDR3: TGCAGCGTTGAAGATCGGGATACTGGGGCCAACGTCCCGACTTTC. Translated, it gives CSVEDRDTGANVPTF.

This clonotype occurred many times. The V gene is TRBV3-1, the J gene TRBJ2-5; D is uncertain. Trimming cost V 1 base and J 7 bases, with 7 bases left between them. The CDR3 totals 12 residues. Germline assignment: CDR1 LGHDT and CDR2 YNNKEL (reference sequence). The CDR3 here is CASSQVPGTQYF. The DNA for the CDR3 is TGTGCCAGCAGCCAAGTCCCCGGGACCCAGTACTTC.

V usage is TRBV2 and J usage is TRBJ2-1; 7 nucleotides align to TRBD1. In germline, CDR1 is SNHLY, CDR2 FYNNEI. With V trimmed by 4 bases and J by 3 bases, 6 bases remained unmatched. The CDR3 contains 15 residues. The chain's CDR3 is CASSGTGTDYNEQFF. CDR3 nucleotide sequence: TGTGCCAGCAGTGGGACCGGGACAGACTACAATGAGCAGTTCTTC.

As regards this clonotype: An end of the junction differs from the germline gene, which may be a read error. This chain links TRBV5-1 with TRBJ2-5; no reliable D call. CDR1 is SGHRS and CDR2 is YFSETQ in the germline V gene. The CDR3 has 14 residues. CDR3 protein: CARSSGRIQETQYF. For the CDR3, the DNA is TGCGCCCGCAGCTCGGGTCGGATCCAAGAGACCCAGTACTTC.

The V and J genes are TRBV25-1 and TRBJ2-5; D remains unclear. The V gene lost 7 bases and the J gene lost 13 bases, with 13 bases spanning the gap. The length of the CDR3 is 10 residues. Looked up from germline, CDR1 is MGHDK and CDR2 is SYGVNS. CDR3 sequence reads: CASKAQDPYF. In DNA, the CDR3 is TGTGCCAGCAAAGCGCAGGACCCGTACTTC.

This clonotype was counted between two and nine times. The chain links TRBV5-1 to TRBJ1-4; D gene uncertain. Looked up from germline, CDR1 is SGHRS and CDR2 is YFSETQ. Trimming removed 1 base from V and 1 base from J, with 11 bases in between. The CDR3 is 16 residues long. The CDR3, as DNA: TGCGCCAGCAGCTTGAGGGTGACGGGAACTAATGAAAAACTGTTTTTT. Its protein is CASSLRVTGTNEKLFF.

This chain joins TRBV5-1 and TRBJ2-2, with 11 bases fitting TRBD2. Per germline, CDR1 SGHRS and CDR2 YFSETQ. The V segment lost 3 bases and the J segment 3 bases; nucleotides outside the gene matches: 1. This CDR3 is 15 amino acids long. The CDR3 nucleotides read TGCGCCAGCAGCTCACTAGCGGGGGACACCGGGGAGCTGTTTTTT. It encodes CASSSLAGDTGELFF.

A single count supports this clonotype. This may come from a read error, since a much larger clone is one base off. CDR3 DNA sequence: TGCAGCGTTATTACTAGCGGATCTAGCACAGATACGCAGTATTTT. Its protein product is CSVITSGSSTDTQYF. V gene TRBV29-1 combines with J gene TRBJ2-3, with 8 bases identical to TRBD2. V dropped 5 bases and J dropped 0; count of bases not matched to a gene: 7. This CDR3 is 15 amino acids long. CDR1 is SQVTM and CDR2 is ANQGSEA in the germline V gene.

Regarding this clonotype: A much larger clone differs from this one at a single base, so this may be a read error. The chain employs TRBV5-1 and TRBJ2-1; D might be TRBD1 (5 bases). The J call could be wrong; TRBJ2-7 is a better fit for the DNA end. Germline CDR1 and CDR2: SGHRS and YFSETQ. This CDR3 contains 13 residues. CDR3 bases: TGCGCCAGCGCAGGGCCCTCCTACAATGAGCAGTACTTC. The encoded protein is CASAGPSYNEQYF.

The rearrangement uses TRBV24-1 and TRBJ2-4; D is ambiguous. Trimming stripped 4 bases from V and 0 bases from J, with 12 bases between. The length of the CDR3 is 16 residues. The germline V gene encodes CDR1 KGHDR and CDR2 SFDVKD. CDR3 region: CATSEGKALAKNIQYF. CDR3 coding DNA: TGTGCCACCAGTGAGGGGAAAGCTCTAGCCAAAAACATTCAGTACTTC.

This clonotype was counted many times. The gene calls are TRBV6-6 and TRBJ1-1; D not resolved. V lost 4 bases and J 6 bases, leaving 15 bases between the germline ends. Germline CDR1 and CDR2: MNHNY and SVGAGI (reference sequence). This CDR3 has 14 residues. This CDR3 reads CASSSRVPEAEAFF. CDR3 DNA: TGTGCCAGCAGTTCCCGGGTTCCTGAGGCTGAAGCTTTCTTT.

This clonotype has ten or more counts. The chain links TRBV5-1 to TRBJ1-2; 7 bases align to TRBD1. This CDR3 comprises 14 residues. Germline V gene lookup returns CDR1 SGHRS and CDR2 YFSETQ. With 0 bases clipped from V and 6 bases from J, the junction kept 5 bases outside the gene matches. The CDR3 loop is CASSLGQGLNGYTF. CDR3 sequence (DNA): TGCGCCAGCAGCTTGGGACAGGGTTTGAATGGCTACACCTTC.

The V and J genes are TRBV6-2 or TRBV6-3 and TRBJ2-2, with D possibly being TRBD2 (6 bases). Deletions cut 2 bases from V and 0 bases from J, with 10 bases between. The CDR3 sequence is 16 residues long. Germline V gene sequence: CDR1 MNHEY, CDR2 SVGEGT. The CDR3 nucleotides are TGTGCCAGCAGTTACCGAGCGGGCGCGAACACCGGGGAGCTGTTTTTT. Protein product: CASSYRAGANTGELFF.

Concerning this clonotype: Possible read error: a much larger clone is one base away. The V and J genes are TRBV9 and TRBJ2-1, with 7 positions matching TRBD2. This CDR3 has 16 amino acids. Per the germline V gene, CDR1 is SGDLS and CDR2 is YYNGEE. The CDR3 loop is CASSVVGTISYKEQFF. The CDR3 DNA is TGTGCCAGCAGCGTAGTGGGGACTATCTCCTACAAGGAGCAGTTCTTC.

With respect to this clonotype: A single base separates this from a much larger clone, so it may be a read error. The chain is built from TRBV5-1 and TRBJ2-7; D is perhaps TRBD2 (5 bases). This CDR3 has 14 amino acids. Germline CDR1 reads SGHRS; CDR2 reads YFSETQ. The ends were cut back, 5 bases at V and 5 bases at J, with 17 bases in the middle. The CDR3: CASRVGLKGDEQYF. The CDR3 region has the DNA TGCGCCAGCAGGGTGGGCCTCAAGGGAGACGAGCAGTACTTC.

V gene TRBV12-3 or TRBV12-4 combines with J gene TRBJ2-5, with D unclear. The J call may be in error: the DNA end matches TRBJ2-7 better. The CDR3 length is 12 residues. The CDR3, as DNA: TGTGCCAGCAGTCCCGGAACCCTCGAGCAGTACTTC. Translation: CASSPGTLEQYF.

The chain couples TRBV11-1 to TRBJ2-5; no definite D call. V was cut by 3 bases and J by 4 bases, with 12 bases left in between. From germline, CDR1 is SGHAT and CDR2 FQDESV (reference sequence). The CDR3 has 14 residues. Here the CDR3 DNA reads TGTGCCAGCAGCTTTGCTGTCCTGGCAGAGACCCAGTACTTC. As protein: CASSFAVLAETQYF. Variable domain in full (rest from reference TRBV11-1 and TRBJ2-5): EAEVAQSPRYKITEKSQAVAFWCDPISGHATLYWYRQILGQGPELLVQFQDESVVDDSQLPKDRFSAERLKGVDSTLKIQPAELGDSAMYLCASSFAVLAETQYFGPGTRLLVL.

The CDR3 sequence is CASSQEGSDEQYF. The CDR3 region has the DNA TGCGCCAGCAGCCAAGAGGGGAGCGACGAGCAGTACTTC. The rearrangement joins TRBV4-3 to TRBJ2-5, with D perhaps TRBD2 (5 bases). The assigned J gene may be wrong: the sequence end matches TRBJ2-7 better. Looked up from germline, CDR1 is LGHNA and CDR2 is YSLEER. The CDR3 spans 13 residues.

The V call is TRBV7-2, the J call TRBJ1-3; 8 bases are shared with TRBD1. This CDR3 spans 15 amino acids. The trim removed 8 bases at V and 3 bases at J, leaving 9 bases unmatched. Germline values: CDR1 SGHTA, CDR2 FQGNSA. In DNA, the CDR3 is TGTGCCAGCTTCGGACAGGGACTAGGTGGAAACACCATATATTTT. Its translation: CASFGQGLGGNTIYF.

This clonotype has a count of ten or more. V usage is TRBV25-1 and J usage is TRBJ2-5, with TRBD1 as a possible D gene (6 bases). The V gene lost 5 bases and the J gene lost 2 bases, with 9 bases spanning the gap. Germline V gene lookup returns CDR1 MGHDK and CDR2 SYGVNS. CDR3 length equals 13 residues. CDR3 DNA: TGTGCCAGCAGTAGACAGGAACAAGAGACCCAGTACTTC. Protein sequence: CASSRQEQETQYF.

The V gene is TRBV4-2, the J gene TRBJ1-2; the D gene is possibly TRBD1 (5 bases). The CDR3 extends over 17 amino acids. Looked up from germline, CDR1 is LGHNA and CDR2 is YNFKEQ. The V gene lost 1 base and the J gene lost 1 base, with 16 bases spanning the gap. The CDR3 DNA reads TGTGCCAGCAGCCAAGTTTCAGGGAAAGTACTTAACTATGGCTACACCTTC. The encoded protein is CASSQVSGKVLNYGYTF.

This clonotype occurred a few times. CDR3 in amino acids: CASSLESFSYNEQFF. CDR3 nucleotide sequence: TGTGCCAGCAGCTTAGAATCGTTCTCCTACAATGAGCAGTTCTTC. This chain links TRBV7-9 with TRBJ2-1; D not resolved. From germline, CDR1 is SEHNR and CDR2 FQNEAQ (reference sequence). V shed 1 base and J shed 0 bases, with 7 bases lying between them. The CDR3 is 15 residues long.

The chain is built from TRBV7-2 and TRBJ2-1; 9 nucleotides align to TRBD1. Germline loops: CDR1 SGHTA, CDR2 FQGNSA. This CDR3 has 15 residues. Trimming took 5 bases from V and 6 from J; bases not matched to a gene: 8. CDR3 sequence reads: CASSRRTGDRNEQFF. CDR3 DNA sequence: TGTGCCAGCAGCAGACGGACAGGGGATCGCAATGAGCAGTTCTTC. The variable domain in full, completed from reference TRBV7-2 and TRBJ2-1, reads GAGVSQSPSNKVTEKGKDVELRCDPISGHTALYWYRQSLGQGLEFLIYFQGNSAPDKSGLPSDRFSAERTGGSVSTLTIQRTQQEDSAVYLCASSRRTGDRNEQFFGPGTRLTVL.